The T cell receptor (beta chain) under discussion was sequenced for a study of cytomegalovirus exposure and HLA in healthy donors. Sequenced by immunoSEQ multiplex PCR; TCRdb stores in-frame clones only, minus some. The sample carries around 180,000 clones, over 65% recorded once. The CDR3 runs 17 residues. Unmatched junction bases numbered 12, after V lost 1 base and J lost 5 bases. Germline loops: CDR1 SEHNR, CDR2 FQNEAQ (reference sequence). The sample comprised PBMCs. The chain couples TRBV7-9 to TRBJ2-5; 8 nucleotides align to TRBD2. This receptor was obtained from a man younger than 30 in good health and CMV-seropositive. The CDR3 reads CASSLGSTSGPLETQYF. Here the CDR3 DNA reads TGTGCCAGCAGCTTAGGAAGTACTAGCGGTCCTCTGGAGACCCAGTACTTC.